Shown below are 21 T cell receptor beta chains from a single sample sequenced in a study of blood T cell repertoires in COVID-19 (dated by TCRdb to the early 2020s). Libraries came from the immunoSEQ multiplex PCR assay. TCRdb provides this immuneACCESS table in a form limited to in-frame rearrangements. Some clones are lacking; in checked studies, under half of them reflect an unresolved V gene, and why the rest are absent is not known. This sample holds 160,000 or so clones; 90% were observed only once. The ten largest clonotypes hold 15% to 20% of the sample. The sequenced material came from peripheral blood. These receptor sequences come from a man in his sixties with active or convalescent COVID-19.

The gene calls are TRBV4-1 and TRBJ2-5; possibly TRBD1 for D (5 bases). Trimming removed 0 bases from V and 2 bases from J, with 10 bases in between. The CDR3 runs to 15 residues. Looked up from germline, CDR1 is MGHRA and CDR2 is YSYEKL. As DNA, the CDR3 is TGCGCCAGCAGCCAAGATATCCCAGGGCAAGAGACCCAGTACTTC. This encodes CASSQDIPGQETQYF.

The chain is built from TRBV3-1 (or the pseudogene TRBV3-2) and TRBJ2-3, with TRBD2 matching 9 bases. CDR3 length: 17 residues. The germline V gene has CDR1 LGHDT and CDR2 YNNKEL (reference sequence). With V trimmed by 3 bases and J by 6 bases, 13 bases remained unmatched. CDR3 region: CASSHPPGGGASDTQYF. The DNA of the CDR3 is TGTGCCAGCAGCCACCCACCCGGCGGGGGGGCCAGTGATACGCAGTATTTT.

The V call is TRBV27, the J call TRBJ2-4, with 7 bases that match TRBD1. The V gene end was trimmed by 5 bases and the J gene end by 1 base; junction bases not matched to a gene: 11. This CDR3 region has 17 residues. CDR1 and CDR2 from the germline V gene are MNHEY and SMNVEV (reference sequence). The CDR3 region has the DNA TGTGCCAGCAGTCCCCGGGACAGCCTGACGGCCAAAAACATTCAGTACTTC. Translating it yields CASSPRDSLTAKNIQYF.

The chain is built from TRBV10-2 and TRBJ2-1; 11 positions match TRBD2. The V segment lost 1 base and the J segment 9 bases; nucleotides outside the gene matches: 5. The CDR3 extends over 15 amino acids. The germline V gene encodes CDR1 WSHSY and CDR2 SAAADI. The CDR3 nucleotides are TGCGCCAGCAGTGAGTTAAGAACTAGCGGGAGTGAGCAGTTCTTC. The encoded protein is CASSELRTSGSEQFF.

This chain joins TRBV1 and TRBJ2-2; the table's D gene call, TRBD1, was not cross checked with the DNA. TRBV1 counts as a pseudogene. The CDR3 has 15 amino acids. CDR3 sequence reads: CTSSQGGQGAGELFF. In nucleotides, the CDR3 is TGCACCAGCAGCCAAGGGGGACAGGGGGCCGGGGAGCTGTTTTTT.

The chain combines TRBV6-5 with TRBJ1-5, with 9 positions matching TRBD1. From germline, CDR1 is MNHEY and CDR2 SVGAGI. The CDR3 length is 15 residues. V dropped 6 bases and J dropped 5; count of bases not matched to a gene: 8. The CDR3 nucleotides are TGTGCCAGCAGCCCGGGACAGGGAGGGGATCAGCCCCAGCATTTT. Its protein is CASSPGQGGDQPQHF.

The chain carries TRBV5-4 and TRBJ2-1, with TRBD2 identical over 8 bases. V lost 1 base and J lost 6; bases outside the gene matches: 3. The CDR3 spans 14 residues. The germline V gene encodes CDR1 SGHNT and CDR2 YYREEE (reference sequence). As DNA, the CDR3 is TGTGCCAGCAGCTTGATAGCGGGGTTCAATGAGCAGTTCTTC. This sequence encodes CASSLIAGFNEQFF.

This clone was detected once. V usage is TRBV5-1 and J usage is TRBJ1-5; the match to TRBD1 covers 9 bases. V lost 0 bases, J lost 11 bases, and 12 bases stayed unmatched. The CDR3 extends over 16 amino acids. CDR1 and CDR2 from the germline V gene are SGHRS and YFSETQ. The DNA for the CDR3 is TGCGCCAGCAGCTTGGAATGGGGACAGGGAATCAGGGCCCAGCATTTT. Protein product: CASSLEWGQGIRAQHF.

As DNA, the CDR3 is TGCGCCAGCAGCCAGGGGACTAGCGGGATGGTTCAGTACTTC. Amino acids: CASSQGTSGMVQYF. The rearrangement links TRBV5-1 to TRBJ2-4; 13 bases match TRBD2. V lost 4 bases, J lost 11 bases, and 6 bases stayed unmatched. CDR1 SGHRS and CDR2 YFSETQ come from the germline V gene. The CDR3 is 14 amino acids.

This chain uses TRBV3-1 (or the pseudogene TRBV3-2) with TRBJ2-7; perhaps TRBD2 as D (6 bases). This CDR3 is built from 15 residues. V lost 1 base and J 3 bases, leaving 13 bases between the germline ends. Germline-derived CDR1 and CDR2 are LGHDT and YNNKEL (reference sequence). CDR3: CASSQGIAENYEQYF. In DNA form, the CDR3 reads TGTGCCAGCAGCCAAGGTATAGCGGAAAACTACGAGCAGTACTTC.

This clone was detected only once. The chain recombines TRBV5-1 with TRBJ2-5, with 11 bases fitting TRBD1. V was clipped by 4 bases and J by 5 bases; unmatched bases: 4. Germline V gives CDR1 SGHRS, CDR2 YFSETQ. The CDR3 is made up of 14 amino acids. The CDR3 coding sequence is TGCGCCAGCAGCCTAGGACAGGGGGCGGAGACCCAGTACTTC. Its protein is CASSLGQGAETQYF.

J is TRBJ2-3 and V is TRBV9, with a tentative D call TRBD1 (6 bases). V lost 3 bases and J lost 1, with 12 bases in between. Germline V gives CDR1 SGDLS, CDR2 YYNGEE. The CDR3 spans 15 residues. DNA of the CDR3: TGTGCCAGCAGCGGGCTAGGGGGTCGCACAGATACGCAGTATTTT. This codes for CASSGLGGRTDTQYF.

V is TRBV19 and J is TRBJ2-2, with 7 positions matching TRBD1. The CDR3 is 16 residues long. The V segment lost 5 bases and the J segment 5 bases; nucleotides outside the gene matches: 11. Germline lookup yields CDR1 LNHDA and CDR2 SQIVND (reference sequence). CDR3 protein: CASSPPTGLGTGELFF. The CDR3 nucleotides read TGTGCCAGTAGTCCTCCGACAGGGCTCGGGACCGGGGAGCTGTTTTTT. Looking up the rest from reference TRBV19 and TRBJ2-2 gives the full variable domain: DGGITQSPKYLFRKEGQNVTLSCEQNLNHDAMYWYRQDPGQGLRLIYYSQIVNDFQKGDIAEGYSVSREKKESFPLTVTSAQKNPTAFYLCASSPPTGLGTGELFFGEGSRLTVL.

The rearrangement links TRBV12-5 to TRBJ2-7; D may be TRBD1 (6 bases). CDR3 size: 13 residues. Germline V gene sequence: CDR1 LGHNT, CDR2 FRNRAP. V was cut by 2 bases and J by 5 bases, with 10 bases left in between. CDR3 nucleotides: TGTGCTAGTGGTTTGCAGACAGGCCACGAGCAGTACTTC. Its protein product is CASGLQTGHEQYF. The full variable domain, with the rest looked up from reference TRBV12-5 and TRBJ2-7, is DARVTQTPRHKVTEMGQEVTMRCQPILGHNTVFWYRQTMMQGLELLAYFRNRAPLDDSGMPKDRFSAEMPDATLATLKIQPSEPRDSAVYFCASGLQTGHEQYFGPGTRLTVT.

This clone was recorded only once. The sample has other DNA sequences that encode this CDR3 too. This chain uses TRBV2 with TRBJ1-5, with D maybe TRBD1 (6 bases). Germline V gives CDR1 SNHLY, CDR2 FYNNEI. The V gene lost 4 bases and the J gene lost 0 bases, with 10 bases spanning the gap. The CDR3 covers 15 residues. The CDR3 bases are TGTGCCAGCAGTGGGACAGCGAATAGCAATCAGCCCCAGCATTTT. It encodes CASSGTANSNQPQHF.

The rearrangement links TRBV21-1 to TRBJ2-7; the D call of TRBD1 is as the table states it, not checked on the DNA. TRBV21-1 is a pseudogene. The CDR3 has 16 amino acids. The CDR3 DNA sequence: TGTGCCAGCAGCAAAACCTGGGGCGACAGGGAAGCCGAGCAGTACTTC. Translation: CASSKTWGDREAEQYF.

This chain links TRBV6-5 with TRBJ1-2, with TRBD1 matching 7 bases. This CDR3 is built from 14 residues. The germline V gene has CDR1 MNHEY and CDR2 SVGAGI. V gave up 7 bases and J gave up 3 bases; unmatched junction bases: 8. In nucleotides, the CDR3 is TGTGCCAGCATTCCCGACAGGGTACACTATGGCTACACCTTC. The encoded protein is CASIPDRVHYGYTF.

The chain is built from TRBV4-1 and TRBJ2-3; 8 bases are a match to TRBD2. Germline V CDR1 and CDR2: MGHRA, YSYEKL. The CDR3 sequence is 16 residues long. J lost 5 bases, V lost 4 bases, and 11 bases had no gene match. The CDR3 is CASSPLGGRLLDTQYF. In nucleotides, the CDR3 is TGCGCCAGCAGCCCGTTGGGCGGGAGGTTACTAGATACGCAGTATTTT.

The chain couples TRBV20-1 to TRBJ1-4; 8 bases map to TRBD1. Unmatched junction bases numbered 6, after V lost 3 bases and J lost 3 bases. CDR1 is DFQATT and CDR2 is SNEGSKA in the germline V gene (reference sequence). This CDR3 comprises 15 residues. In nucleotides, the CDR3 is TGCAGTGCTAGTGCAGGGGGCGAGCCTAATGAAAAACTGTTTTTT. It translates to CSASAGGEPNEKLFF.

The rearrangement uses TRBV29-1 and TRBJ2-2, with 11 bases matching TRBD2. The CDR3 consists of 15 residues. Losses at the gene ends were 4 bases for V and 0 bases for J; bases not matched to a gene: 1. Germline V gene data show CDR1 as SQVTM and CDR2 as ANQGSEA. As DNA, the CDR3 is TGCAGCGTTGGGGGACTAGCGGCGAACACCGGGGAGCTGTTTTTT. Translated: CSVGGLAANTGELFF.

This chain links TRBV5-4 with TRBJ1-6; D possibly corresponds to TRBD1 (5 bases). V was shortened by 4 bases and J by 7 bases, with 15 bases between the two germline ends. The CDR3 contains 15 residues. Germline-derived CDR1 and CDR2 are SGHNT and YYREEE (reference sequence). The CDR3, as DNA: TGTGCCAGCAGCCCTCCCCAGGGCGCGAATTCACCCCTCCACTTT. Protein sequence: CASSPPQGANSPLHF.